This TCR beta chain originates from a study of blood T cells in healthy people across ages. Whole-study context: Roughly one uniquely barcoded beta molecule per two T cells was captured.

Primers used in a second PCR of roughly 7 to 12 cycles were a sample-barcoded 5' primer and a J-beta primer mix. Each cDNA molecule carried a tag from a template-switch adaptor that contained 12 random nucleotides. TCRdb re-derived calls from the 5' RACE reads in MiXCR, one entry per CDR3 protein. The sample includes approximately 850,000 distinct CDR3 sequences, 58% of them seen just once. On this clonotype itself: Its antigen is not identified.

The study's findings and limits: Leaving the PBMCs unsorted stopped any conclusive comparison of naive versus antigen-experienced cells. Correlation between TCR beta diversity and naive T cell percentage was strong.

The specimen was blood. This clonotype was sampled from a man aged 25 to 40 in good health.

CDR3: CASSLAGRGNTDTQYF. The CDR3 DNA reads as TGTGCCAGCAGCTTGGCGGGGCGGGGGAACACAGATACGCAGTATTTT. This chain joins TRBV11-2 and TRBJ2-3; 7 bases align to TRBD2. The CDR3 has 16 amino acids. CDR1 and CDR2 (germline): SGHAT, FQNNGV. Losses at the gene ends were 3 bases for V and 2 bases for J; bases not matched to a gene: 8.